One and the same sample provided the 27 T cell receptor beta chains below, sequenced in a study of metastatic and nonmetastatic thyroid tumors. TCRdb used MiXCR to call clones anew from the PCR reads. The data contain 53,000 or so clones, around 20% of them seen just once; the ten biggest clones take up about 3.9%. No treatment of any kind had been given to any patient before thyroid surgery. The sequencing sample was made of blood. The receptor set was obtained from a female donor with papillary thyroid cancer or a benign thyroid nodule (not recorded which). Some clones in this sample may be carry-over from other donors' samples.

As concerns this clone: The junction does not match germline at one end; this may be a read error. This chain links TRBV7-3 with TRBJ2-7; TRBD2 might be the D (6 bases). The germline V gene has CDR1 SGHTA and CDR2 FQGTGA. This CDR3 is 14 amino acids long. The CDR3 region is CACSLTGATYEQYF. The DNA for the CDR3 is TGTGCCTGCAGCTTAACGGGAGCCACGTACGAGCAGTACTTC.

There are many counts of this clone. V gene TRBV6-1 combines with J gene TRBJ2-7, with D possibly matching TRBD2 (5 bases). The CDR3 loop spans 12 amino acids. V lost 10 bases, J lost 5 bases, and 15 bases lay in between. Germline CDR1 and CDR2: MNHNS and SASEGT. CDR3 loop: CANTGWGDEQYF. The CDR3 nucleotides read TGTGCCAACACCGGATGGGGAGACGAGCAGTACTTC.

This clone showed up many times. The chain combines TRBV10-2 with TRBJ1-5; TRBD1 is a possible D gene (5 bases). Germline CDR1 reads WSHSY; CDR2 reads SAAADI. V lost 5 bases to trimming and J lost 2 bases, with 7 bases between them. This CDR3 is built from 13 residues. The CDR3 coding sequence is TGCGCCAGCAGTAGGGACGGCAATCAGCCCCAGCATTTT. It is translated as CASSRDGNQPQHF.

For this clone: This sequence may be a read error, since a much larger clone differs from it by one base. The chain joins TRBV7-9 to TRBJ2-7, with 7 bases matching TRBD2. This CDR3 region has 13 residues. Germline V CDR1 and CDR2: SEHNR, FQNEAQ (reference sequence). The CDR3 bases are TGTGCCAGCAGTCTTAGCCGGGGGGACGAGCGGTACTTC. Its protein product is CASSLSRGDERYF.

J is TRBJ2-3 and V is TRBV9; TRBD2 is a possible D gene (5 bases). This CDR3 region has 15 residues. V was clipped by 3 bases and J by 4 bases, with 15 bases between them. CDR1 is SGDLS, CDR2 YYNGEE, per germline. Here the CDR3 DNA reads TGTGCCAGCAGCGGCGGGCCAGGTATTGCAGATACGCAGTATTTT. Its protein is CASSGGPGIADTQYF.

This clone was observed a handful of times. The V call is TRBV6-1, the J call TRBJ2-1, with D perhaps assigned TRBD1 or TRBD2 (5 bases each). V dropped 2 bases and J dropped 3 bases, with 14 bases sitting between them. Germline V gene lookup returns CDR1 MNHNS and CDR2 SASEGT. The CDR3 has 16 residues. The CDR3 bases are TGTGCCAGCAGTGAAAAACGGGGCGTCTACTACAATGAGCAGTTCTTC. Translation: CASSEKRGVYYNEQFF.

The rearrangement links TRBV30 to TRBJ2-4, with TRBD1 as a possible D gene (6 bases). Trimming took 2 bases from V and 5 from J, leaving 16 bases between them. Germline V lookup: CDR1 GTSNPN, CDR2 SVGIG (reference sequence). This CDR3 contains 15 residues. CDR3 in amino acids: CAWSPTGTLQNIQYF. The CDR3 bases are TGTGCCTGGAGTCCTACCGGGACACTCCAAAACATTCAGTACTTC.

In its sample, this clone was seen many times. The chain uses TRBV27 and TRBJ2-2; 7 bases fit TRBD1. The CDR3 totals 17 residues. V was pared by 5 bases and J by 1 base, with 10 bases of the junction left unmatched. Germline V gene sequence: CDR1 MNHEY, CDR2 SMNVEV (reference sequence). Here the CDR3 DNA reads TGTGCCAGCAGTGCCTTAAAAACAGGGGTGAACACCGGGGAGCTGTTTTTT. It codes for CASSALKTGVNTGELFF.

This clone was detected a few times. Just one base apart from a much larger clone, this may be a read error. The V call is TRBV29-1, the J call TRBJ2-1; D call uncertain. The CDR3 has 13 residues. The germline gives CDR1 SQVTM, CDR2 ANQGSEA. V lost 7 bases, J lost 1 base, and 11 bases lay in between. The CDR3: CSGKRQSYNEQFF. For the CDR3, the DNA is TGCAGCGGAAAGAGGCAGTCCTACAATGAGCAGTTCTTC.

Many counts were recorded for this clone. J is TRBJ2-7 and V is TRBV20-1, with TRBD1 matching over 12 bases. The CDR3 is 14 amino acids. In germline, CDR1 is DFQATT, CDR2 SNEGSKA (reference sequence). With V trimmed by 5 bases and J by 7 bases, 9 bases remained unmatched. The CDR3 coding sequence is TGCAGTGCTCACGGGGGACAGGGGGCGCAAGAGCAGTACTTC. This gives the protein CSAHGGQGAQEQYF.

V usage is TRBV11-3 and J usage is TRBJ1-1; tentatively, D is TRBD1 (5 bases). Germline CDR1 and CDR2: SGHNT and YENEEA. V was shortened by 6 bases and J by 1 base, with 9 bases between the two germline ends. This CDR3 region has 13 residues. The CDR3 coding sequence is TGTGCCAGCAGAGGGACGGAGAACACTGAAGCTTTCTTT. Translated, it gives CASRGTENTEAFF.

This clone was detected ten times or more. This sequence joins TRBV5-1 and TRBJ1-6; no reliable D call. This CDR3 is built from 15 residues. The germline gives CDR1 SGHRS, CDR2 YFSETQ. Trimming cost V 0 bases and J 8 bases, with 12 bases left between them. The CDR3 nucleotides are TGCGCCAGCAGCTTGGATAAGCAAAACCATTCACCCCTCCACTTT. It specifies CASSLDKQNHSPLHF.

The rearrangement uses TRBV9 and TRBJ2-1, with TRBD2 as a possible D gene (5 bases). Germline values: CDR1 SGDLS, CDR2 YYNGEE. Trimming removed 2 bases at V and 1 base at J, with 13 bases between. CDR3 size: 16 residues. CDR3 loop: CASSVTGNTSYNEQFF. CDR3 DNA sequence: TGTGCCAGCAGCGTCACCGGGAATACTTCCTACAATGAGCAGTTCTTC.

This clone came up many times. V is TRBV20-1 and J is TRBJ2-5; D not certain. CDR1 DFQATT and CDR2 SNEGSKA come from the germline V gene (reference sequence). V gave up 0 bases and J gave up 5 bases, with 1 base separating them. The CDR3 contains 10 residues. CDR3 protein: CSARDETQYF. The CDR3 DNA follows: TGCAGTGCTAGAGATGAGACCCAGTACTTC.

Worth noting for this clone: A read error may produce the germline difference seen at one junction end. The V and J genes are TRBV4-1 and TRBJ1-2; TRBD1 matches at 9 bases. Germline CDR1 and CDR2: MGHRA and YSYEKL. This CDR3 is 14 amino acids long. The CDR3 nucleotides are TGCACCAGCAGCCAGGGACAGGGTAGCTATGGCTACACCTTC. This sequence encodes CTSSQGQGSYGYTF.

The chain uses TRBV6-2 or TRBV6-3 and TRBJ2-5, with D perhaps given as TRBD1 or TRBD2 (5 bases each). The CDR3 loop spans 13 amino acids. Germline loops: CDR1 MNHEY, CDR2 SVGEGT. Trimming pared 6 bases from V and 4 bases from J, leaving 12 bases between. CDR3 region: CASRDKAGETQYF. CDR3 nucleotides: TGTGCCAGCAGGGACAAGGCGGGAGAGACCCAGTACTTC.

Comment on this clone: A much larger clone differs by one base, so this may be a read error. The rearrangement joins TRBV3-1 to TRBJ1-4; 11 bases align to TRBD1. V shed 3 bases, J shed 8 bases, and the junction held 8 bases outside the gene matches. CDR1 is LGHDT and CDR2 is YNNKEL in the germline V gene (reference sequence). The CDR3 totals 16 residues. CDR3 sequence: CASSQQGTGGIEKLFF. CDR3 coding DNA: TGTGCCAGCAGCCAGCAGGGGACAGGGGGGATAGAAAAACTGTTTTTT.

This clone was seen ten or more times. V is TRBV9 and J is TRBJ2-6, with D possibly matching TRBD1 (6 bases). Germline assignment: CDR1 SGDLS and CDR2 YYNGEE. CDR3 length: 17 amino acids. Trimming took 3 bases from V and 1 from J, leaving 14 bases between them. The CDR3 here is CASSASIQGSGANVLTF. The CDR3 DNA reads TGTGCCAGCAGCGCCTCAATACAGGGTTCTGGGGCCAACGTCCTGACTTTC.

Of note for this clone: This may be a read error: a much more frequent sequence differs by one nucleotide. The sample contains more than one DNA sequence encoding this CDR3. The rearrangement joins TRBV5-1 to TRBJ2-5; TRBD1 matches at 10 bases. The CDR3 sequence is 16 residues long. CDR1 SGHRS and CDR2 YFSETQ come from the germline V gene. The V gene end was trimmed by 4 bases and the J gene end by 5 bases; junction bases not matched to a gene: 11. The CDR3 here is CASSRQGATLRETQYF. CDR3 DNA: TGCGCCAGCAGCCGACAGGGGGCCACCCTTCGTGAGACCCAGTACTTC.

The table lists this clone with many counts. A much more abundant neighbour one base away suggests this may be a read error. The V call is TRBV6-1, the J call TRBJ1-1; D not certain. The CDR3 has 14 residues. Germline lookup yields CDR1 MNHNS and CDR2 SASEGT. The CDR3 DNA follows: TGTGCCAGCAGTGTCACGGGTACCGGAACTGGAGCTTTCTTT. Its translation: CASSVTGTGTGAFF.

This clone has only one observation. Other DNA sequences in the sample encode the same CDR3. The rearrangement uses TRBV20-1 and TRBJ2-3; 9 nucleotides agree with TRBD2. This CDR3 is built from 16 residues. Germline values: CDR1 DFQATT, CDR2 SNEGSKA (reference sequence). With V trimmed by 3 bases and J by 6 bases, 13 bases remained unmatched. The CDR3 nucleotides read TGCAGTGCTAGGGTGGGACTAGCTGGTGGCGGCGATACGCAGTATTTT. Its translation is CSARVGLAGGGDTQYF.

Ten or more counts support this clone. V is TRBV11-2 and J is TRBJ1-1; no firm D call. Trimming stripped 4 bases from V and 3 bases from J, with 6 bases between. CDR3 length: 12 amino acids. Germline CDR1 is SGHAT and CDR2 is FQNNGV. The CDR3 protein is CASSSPYTEAFF. In DNA form, the CDR3 reads TGTGCCAGCAGCTCCCCCTACACTGAAGCTTTCTTT.

This clone was picked up many times. The V call is TRBV28, the J call TRBJ1-5; 10 bases map to TRBD1. The V gene's germline CDR1 is MDHEN and CDR2 SYDVKM. V was pared by 3 bases and J by 2 bases, with 7 bases of the junction left unmatched. This CDR3 has 17 amino acids. The CDR3 DNA is TGTGCCAGCAGTTTGAAGTCGGGACAGGGGCGCAATCAGCCCCAGCATTTT. Its translation is CASSLKSGQGRNQPQHF.

The sample holds many counts of this clone. The chain carries TRBV5-1 and TRBJ2-2; TRBD1 might be the D (5 bases). The V end was cut by 7 bases, the J end by 2 bases, with 15 bases between. This CDR3 comprises 15 residues. CDR1 SGHRS and CDR2 YFSETQ come from the germline V gene. This CDR3 reads CASEVQGSNTGELFF. The CDR3 nucleotides read TGCGCCAGCGAGGTTCAGGGTTCTAACACCGGGGAGCTGTTTTTT.

This clone was picked up many times. V usage is TRBV18 and J usage is TRBJ2-3; unclear D gene. This CDR3 has 13 amino acids. The V gene's germline CDR1 is KGHSH and CDR2 LQKENI. V lost 2 bases and J 4 bases, leaving 7 bases between the germline ends. Written as DNA, the CDR3 is TGTGCCAGCTCACCAGGTCAACCAGATACGCAGTATTTT. As protein: CASSPGQPDTQYF.

Note on this clone: At one end, the junction sequence differs from germline, possibly due to a read error. The V and J genes are TRBV6-1 and TRBJ1-2; the D is unclear. This CDR3 has 11 residues. Germline loops: CDR1 MNHNS, CDR2 SASEGT. The CDR3 DNA follows: TGTGCCACCATGCGATGGTATGGCTACACCTTT. Translated: CATMRWYGYTF.

The chain carries TRBV9 and TRBJ2-1; the D gene is possibly TRBD2 (5 bases). Trimming took 3 bases from V and 2 from J, leaving 12 bases between them. CDR1 and CDR2 (germline): SGDLS, YYNGEE. The CDR3 runs to 15 residues. CDR3 nucleotides: TGTGCCAGCAGCGGGCTAGCCGTTCCCTACAATGAGCAGTTCTTC. Translating it yields CASSGLAVPYNEQFF.